This TCR beta chain was captured in a study of blood T cells in healthy people across ages. As for the study in general: The template switching approach captured approximately one barcoded beta molecule for every two T cells.

About this clonotype: Its specificity is not known.

Study results and caveats: Age showed a roughly linear inverse relationship with TCR beta diversity per million T cells.

The use of a sample-barcoded 5' primer and a J-beta primer mix characterized a second PCR of about 7 to 12 cycles. A single record per CDR3 protein comes from TCRdb applying MiXCR to the 5' RACE reads. This sample carries about 1,400,000 distinct CDR3 sequences, approximately 38% of them seen once, and the ten largest clones take 7.9%. This TCR came from a woman in her late teens or twenties in good health. Sequenced sample: blood.

This CDR3 is CSARGSGGPEQYF. The DNA for the CDR3 is TGCAGCGCTCGGGGTAGCGGGGGGCCCGAGCAGTACTTC. The chain links TRBV29-1 to TRBJ2-7, with 10 positions matching TRBD2. This CDR3 has 13 amino acids. Per germline, CDR1 SQVTM and CDR2 ANQGSEA. V was clipped by 7 bases and J by 6 bases; unmatched bases: 9.